Described below is a single TCR beta chain sequence and its context. The antigen is undetermined. TCRdb reprocessed the reads via MiXCR and lists one record per CDR3 protein. Of about 78,000 distinct CDR3 sequences in the sample, about 37% were seen once. The data are from a study of T cell repertoires in cytomegalovirus infection. This clonotype was obtained from a human donor in good health (CMV status not recorded). Some clones in this sample may be carry-over from other donors' samples. Sequences were derived from CD8+ T cells from cultured PBMCs, sampled from culture after CMV antigen stimulation.

The CDR3 bases are TGTGCCAGCAGCCCCCCCGGGACAGTCGAGCAGTACTTC. It yields the protein CASSPPGTVEQYF. This chain uses TRBV12-3 or TRBV12-4 with TRBJ2-7; 7 bases fit TRBD1. Trimming took 6 bases from V and 6 from J; bases not matched to a gene: 8. The CDR3 loop spans 13 amino acids.